These 3 T cell receptor beta chains were all obtained from the same sample, sequenced in a study of PD-1 blockade in classical Hodgkin lymphoma. Described time point: cycle 4 day 1 (C4D1), after less than 7 weeks of nivolumab. With no exception, relapse followed autologous stem cell transplantation in all patients, and brentuximab vedotin exposure varied. Isolation of CD4+ T cells from thawed PBMCs was performed by magnetic negative selection. Clones were read by immunoSEQ multiplex PCR, and TCRdb kept only the in-frame ones, dropping some. This sample has around 31,000 clones, with 84% found just once. Sample: CD4+ T cells from blood, taken before the fourth cycle of nivolumab. These receptors originate from a human donor with classical Hodgkin lymphoma.

The chain has TRBV27 and TRBJ1-1; D gene ambiguous. CDR3 length: 15 residues. The V end was cut by 2 bases, the J end by 3 bases, with 13 bases between. Germline assignment: CDR1 MNHEY and CDR2 SMNVEV (reference sequence). This CDR3 is CASSLVRPRHTEAFF. The CDR3 coding sequence is TGTGCCAGCAGTTTAGTGCGCCCCCGACACACTGAAGCTTTCTTT.

The chain uses TRBV28 and TRBJ1-5; D is uncertain. Germline loops: CDR1 MDHEN, CDR2 SYDVKM. V lost 6 bases, J lost 0 bases, and 21 bases lay in between. This CDR3 is 18 amino acids long. This CDR3 reads CASSQSSPQLFSNQPQHF. CDR3 in DNA: TGTGCCAGCAGCCAATCAAGCCCCCAGCTCTTTAGCAATCAGCCCCAGCATTTT.

A few counts support this clone. The chain carries TRBV5-4 and TRBJ1-2; no reliable D call. CDR3 size: 15 residues. CDR1 SGHNT and CDR2 YYREEE come from the germline V gene (reference sequence). V lost 0 bases to trimming and J lost 2 bases, with 11 bases between them. For the CDR3, the DNA is TGTGCCAGCAGCTTGGCCTTGGGAGGGAACTATGGCTACACCTTC. As protein: CASSLALGGNYGYTF.